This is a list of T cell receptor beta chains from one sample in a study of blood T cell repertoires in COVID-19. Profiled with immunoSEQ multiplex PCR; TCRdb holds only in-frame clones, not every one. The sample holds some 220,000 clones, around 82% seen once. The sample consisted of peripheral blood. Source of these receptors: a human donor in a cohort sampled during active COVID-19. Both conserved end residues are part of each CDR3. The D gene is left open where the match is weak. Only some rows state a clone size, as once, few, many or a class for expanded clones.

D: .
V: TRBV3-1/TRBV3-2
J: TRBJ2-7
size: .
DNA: TGTGCCAGCAGCCAAGGTCGGTTGTCCTACGAGCAGTACTTC
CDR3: CASSQGRLSYEQYF

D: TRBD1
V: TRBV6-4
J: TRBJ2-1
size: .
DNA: TGTGCCAGCAGCCGGACAGGGGGGTCTAGCGCGGACTACAATGAGCAGTTCTTC
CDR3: CASSRTGGSSADYNEQFF

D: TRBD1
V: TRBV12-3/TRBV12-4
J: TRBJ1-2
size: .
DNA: TGTGCCAGCAGTGATGGACAGGGATATGGCTACACCTTC
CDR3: CASSDGQGYGYTF

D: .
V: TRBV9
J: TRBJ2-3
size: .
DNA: TGTGCCAGCAGCCCTCAGGGGGGCTCCAGCATTAATACGCAGTATTTT
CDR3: CASSPQGGSSINTQYF

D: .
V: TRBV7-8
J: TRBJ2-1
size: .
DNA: TGTGCCAGCAGCTACGGTGGGAGCTCCTACAATGAGCAGTTCTTC
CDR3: CASSYGGSSYNEQFF

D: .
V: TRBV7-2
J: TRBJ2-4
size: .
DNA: TGTGCCAGCAGCTTAGCCAGGGTTGACATTCAGTACTTC
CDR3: CASSLARVDIQYF

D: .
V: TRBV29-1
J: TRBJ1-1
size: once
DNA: TGCAGCGTTGTTCCGGGGTGGGGGAACACTGAAGCTTTCTTT
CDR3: CSVVPGWGNTEAFF

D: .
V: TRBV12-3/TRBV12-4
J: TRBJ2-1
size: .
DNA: TGTGCCAGCAGTCCCGGGGGTTATGAGCAGTTCTTC
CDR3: CASSPGGYEQFF

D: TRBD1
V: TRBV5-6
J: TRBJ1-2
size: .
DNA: TGTGCCAGCAGCTTGCCCCCGACGACAGGGCGGAACTATGGCTACACCTTC
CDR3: CASSLPPTTGRNYGYTF

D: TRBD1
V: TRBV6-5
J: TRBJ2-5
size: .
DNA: TGTGCCAGTGACCGGGACAGGGTGGAGACCCAGTACTTC
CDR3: CASDRDRVETQYF

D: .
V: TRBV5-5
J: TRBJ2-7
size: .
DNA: TGTGCCAGCAGCGTGCAGGGGTACGAGCAGTACTTC
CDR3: CASSVQGYEQYF

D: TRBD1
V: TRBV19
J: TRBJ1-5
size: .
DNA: TGTGCCAGTAGTATGCCCCGACAGGGAATAGTTAAAAGGGGTCAGCCCCAGCATTTT
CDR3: CASSMPRQGIVKRGQPQHF

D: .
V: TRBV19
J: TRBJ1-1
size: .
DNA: TGTGCCAGCCTGCAAGTAGCGGGGGGAACTGAAGCTTTCTTT
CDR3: CASLQVAGGTEAFF

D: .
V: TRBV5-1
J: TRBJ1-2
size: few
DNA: TGCGCCAGCAGCCTTCTAGGGGATTCGGTTGGCTACACCTTC
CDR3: CASSLLGDSVGYTF

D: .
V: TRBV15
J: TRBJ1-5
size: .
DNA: TGTGCCACCAGCAGAGTAGGGGATGGTCAGCCCCAGCATTTT
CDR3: CATSRVGDGQPQHF

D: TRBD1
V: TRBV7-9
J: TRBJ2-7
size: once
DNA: TGTGCCAGCAGCTTAGTGGGACAGGGGTCTTACGAGCAGTACTTC
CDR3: CASSLVGQGSYEQYF